The sequence of this T cell receptor (beta chain) was determined in a study of shared clonotypes between healthy human individuals. Study summary: The donors, two women and a few men, were aged 18 to 49. A donor's plate count was three for CD4 naive and three for CD4 memory; CD8 naive had two and CD8 memory one. Study outcomes and limitations: It was the non-shared clonotypes that had lower generation probabilities than clonotypes shared by all four donors.

Sequencing used immunoSEQ multiplex PCR; TCRdb keeps in-frame clones, though not all of them. There are some 240,000 clones in the sample; 50% to 80% occur only once, and around 10% lies in the top ten. The CDR3 is 14 amino acids. Trimming left V 5 bases short and J 8 bases short, with 18 bases between. Germline loops: CDR1 SGHTA, CDR2 FQGTGA. Naive CD4+ cells were CD45RA-selected; the remaining cells were memory. This clone was counted once. Its antigen is not known. The chain recombines TRBV7-3 with TRBJ1-1, with a weak D call TRBD1 (6 bases). The sequenced material came from memory CD4+ T cells sorted from blood. Subset reported: CD45RA-negative fraction. The TCR originated in a man in his thirties or forties in good health. CDR3 residues: CASSPGRGKREAFF. The CDR3 DNA is TGTGCCAGCAGCCCAGGCAGGGGTAAAAGAGAAGCTTTCTTT. Full variable domain (rest looked up from reference TRBV7-3 and TRBJ1-1): GAGVSQTPSNKVTEKGKYVELRCDPISGHTALYWYRQSLGQGPEFLIYFQGTGAADDSGLPNDRFFAVRPEGSVSTLKIQRTERGDSAVYLCASSPGRGKREAFFGQGTRLTVV.